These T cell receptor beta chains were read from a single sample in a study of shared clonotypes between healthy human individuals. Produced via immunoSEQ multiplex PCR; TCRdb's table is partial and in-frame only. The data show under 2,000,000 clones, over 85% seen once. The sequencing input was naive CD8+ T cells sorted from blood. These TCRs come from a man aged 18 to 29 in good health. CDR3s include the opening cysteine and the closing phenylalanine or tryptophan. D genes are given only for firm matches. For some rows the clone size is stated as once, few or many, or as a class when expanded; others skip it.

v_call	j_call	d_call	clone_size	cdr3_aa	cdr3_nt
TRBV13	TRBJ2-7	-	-	CASSLGDLYEQYF	TGTGCCAGCAGCTTAGGGGATCTATACGAGCAGTACTTC
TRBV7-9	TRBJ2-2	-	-	CASSLAQTGELFF	TGTGCCAGCAGCTTAGCCCAAACCGGGGAGCTGTTTTTT
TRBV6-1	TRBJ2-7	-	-	CASSEAKGSSYEQYF	TGTGCCAGCAGTGAAGCAAAAGGGAGCTCCTACGAGCAGTACTTC
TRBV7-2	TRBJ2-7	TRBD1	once	CASSLALTGVSYEQYF	TGTGCCAGCAGCTTAGCGCTGACAGGGGTCTCCTACGAGCAGTACTTC
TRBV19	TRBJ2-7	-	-	CASKFQVGSYEQYF	TGTGCCAGTAAGTTCCAGGTGGGCTCCTACGAGCAGTACTTC
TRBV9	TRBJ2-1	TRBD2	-	CASSVRSGGALRYEQFF	TGTGCCAGCAGCGTCCGTAGCGGGGGGGCCTTAAGGTATGAGCAGTTCTTC
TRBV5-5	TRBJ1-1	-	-	CASSYHLGGTEAFF	TGTGCCAGCAGCTACCACCTAGGAGGCACTGAAGCTTTCTTT
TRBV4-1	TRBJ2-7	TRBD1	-	CASSPRQGDSYEQYF	TGCGCCAGCAGCCCCCGACAGGGGGACTCCTACGAGCAGTACTTC
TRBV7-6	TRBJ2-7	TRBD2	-	CASSSELAGATMYEQYF	TGTGCCAGCAGCTCCGAACTAGCGGGAGCGACGATGTACGAGCAGTACTTC
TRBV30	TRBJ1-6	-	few	CAWSVGQGNSPLHF	TGTGCCTGGAGTGTCGGGCAGGGGAATTCACCCCTCCACTTT
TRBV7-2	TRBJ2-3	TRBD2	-	CASSLVPAGLMVDTQYF	TGTGCCAGCAGCTTAGTCCCAGCGGGGTTAATGGTAGATACGCAGTATTTT
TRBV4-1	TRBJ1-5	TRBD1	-	CASSQFATGGNQPQHF	TGCGCCAGCAGCCAATTCGCGACAGGGGGCAATCAGCCCCAGCATTTT
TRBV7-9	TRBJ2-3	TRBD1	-	CASSSPYSGTGVTDTQYF	TGTGCCAGCAGCTCTCCGTACTCCGGGACAGGGGTCACAGATACGCAGTATTTT
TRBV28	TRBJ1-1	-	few	CASSLEVVSSTEAFF	TGTGCCAGCAGTTTAGAAGTTGTGAGTAGCACTGAAGCTTTCTTT
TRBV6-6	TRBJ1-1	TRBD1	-	CASSYSIRTGATEAFF	TGTGCCAGCAGTTACTCGATTAGGACAGGCGCCACTGAAGCTTTCTTT
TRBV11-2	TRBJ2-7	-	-	CASSLDQRAQYF	TGTGCCAGCAGCTTAGATCAGAGAGCGCAGTACTTC
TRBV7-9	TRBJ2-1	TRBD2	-	CATQASGDNEQFF	TGTGCCACCCAGGCTAGCGGAGACAATGAGCAGTTCTTC
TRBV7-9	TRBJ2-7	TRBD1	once	CASSGTASYEQYF	TGTGCCAGCAGCGGGACAGCCTCCTACGAGCAGTACTTC
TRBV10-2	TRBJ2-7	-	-	CASSDEDYEQYF	TGCGCCAGCAGTGACGAGGACTACGAGCAGTACTTC
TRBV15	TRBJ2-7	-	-	CATNMGSSSEEQYF	TGTGCCACCAACATGGGGTCTAGCTCGGAGGAGCAGTACTTC
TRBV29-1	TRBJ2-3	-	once	CSGRGSTDTQYF	TGCAGCGGTAGGGGAAGCACAGATACGCAGTATTTT
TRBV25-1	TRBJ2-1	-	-	CASSEWGGSSYNEQFF	TGTGCCAGCAGTGAATGGGGCGGAAGCTCCTACAATGAGCAGTTCTTC
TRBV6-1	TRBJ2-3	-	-	CASRGGLSSTDTQYF	TGTGCCAGCAGGGGGGGGCTGTCTAGCACAGATACGCAGTATTTT
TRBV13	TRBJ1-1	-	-	CASSLDRNTEAFF	TGTGCCAGCAGCTTAGACCGAAACACTGAAGCTTTCTTT
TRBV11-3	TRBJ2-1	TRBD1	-	CASSLERDRYNEQFF	TGTGCCAGCAGCTTAGAACGGGACAGGTACAATGAGCAGTTCTTC
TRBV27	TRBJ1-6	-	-	CASSFSGSGSPLHF	TGTGCCAGCAGTTTTTCAGGGTCTGGTTCACCCCTCCACTTT
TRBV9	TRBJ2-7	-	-	CASSVESGAYEQYF	TGTGCCAGCAGCGTAGAAAGCGGAGCCTACGAGCAGTACTTC
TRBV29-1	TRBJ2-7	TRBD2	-	CSVDPTSGIRYEQYF	TGCAGCGTTGATCCGACTAGCGGCATTCGCTACGAGCAGTACTTC
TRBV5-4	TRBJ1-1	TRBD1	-	CASSSPDRGDTEAFF	TGTGCCAGCAGCTCTCCGGACAGGGGCGACACTGAAGCTTTCTTT
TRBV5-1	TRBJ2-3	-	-	CASSLEGDESTDTQYF	TGCGCCAGCAGCTTGGAGGGGGACGAAAGCACAGATACGCAGTATTTT
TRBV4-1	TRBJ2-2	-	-	CASSQDIAGELFF	TGCGCCAGCAGCCAAGATATAGCCGGGGAGCTGTTTTTT
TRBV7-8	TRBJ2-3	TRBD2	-	CASSLVLAGVTDTQYF	TGTGCCAGCAGCTTAGTCCTAGCGGGAGTAACAGATACGCAGTATTTT
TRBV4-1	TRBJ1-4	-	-	CASSQTRTNEKLFF	TGCGCCAGCAGCCAAACAAGGACTAATGAAAAACTGTTTTTT
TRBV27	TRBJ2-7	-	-	CASGSGTPKSYEQYF	TGTGCCAGCGGGTCCGGGACACCCAAATCCTACGAGCAGTACTTC
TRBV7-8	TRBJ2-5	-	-	CASSLGKETQYF	TGTGCCAGCAGCTTAGGAAAAGAGACCCAGTACTTC
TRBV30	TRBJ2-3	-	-	CAWSATDYTDTQYF	TGTGCCTGGAGTGCAACAGATTATACAGATACGCAGTATTTT
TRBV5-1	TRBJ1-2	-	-	CASSPGPSERANYGYTF	TGCGCCAGCAGCCCAGGACCCTCCGAACGGGCAAACTATGGCTACACCTTC